This TCR beta chain was obtained from a study of blood T cell repertoires in COVID-19. Only in-frame clones appear in the TCRdb table, and some are missing; sequencing was by immunoSEQ multiplex PCR. The top ten hold around 20% of the sample, which has 55,000 to 75,000 clones, about 70% seen once. Trimming cost V 0 bases and J 4 bases, with 17 bases left between them. Looked up from germline, CDR1 is MGHRA and CDR2 is YSYEKL. The CDR3 has 17 residues. V is TRBV4-1 and J is TRBJ2-3; D ambiguous. Material: peripheral blood. The sequence came from a man between 60 and 70 years old with acute or convalescent COVID-19. The CDR3 loop reads CASSQDLARMVPDTQYF. CDR3 DNA sequence: TGCGCCAGCAGCCAAGATCTCGCCAGAATGGTGCCAGATACGCAGTATTTT.